Shown below are 30 T cell receptor beta chains from a single sample sequenced in a study of shared clonotypes between healthy human individuals. The data were produced by immunoSEQ multiplex PCR, yet TCRdb's version contains in-frame clones alone and is incomplete. The sample includes over 850,000 clones, more than 75% of them seen just once. The sample comprised memory CD4+ T cells from PBMCs. Subset reported: CD45RA-negative fraction. The receptor source for this set is a man between 18 and 29 years old in good health. Some clones in this sample may be carry-over from other donors' samples.

Regarding this clone: At one end the junction does not follow the germline gene, possibly because of a read error. The chain has TRBV5-1 and TRBJ1-5; D is possibly TRBD1 (5 bases). This CDR3 is built from 16 residues. Germline V gene data show CDR1 as SGHRS and CDR2 as YFSETQ. The CDR3 nucleotides read TGCGCCAGCAGTTTGGGGCCCCAATGGGGGGATCAGCCCCAGCATTTT. It codes for CASSLGPQWGDQPQHF.

The chain carries TRBV28 and TRBJ1-5; D might be TRBD1 (6 bases). CDR1 and CDR2 (germline): MDHEN, SYDVKM. V lost 9 bases and J lost 4, with 13 bases in between. This CDR3 has 13 amino acids. CDR3 loop: CASQGTLNQPQHF. The CDR3 DNA is TGTGCCAGTCAGGGGACCCTTAATCAGCCCCAGCATTTT.

This clone was detected a few times. The chain links TRBV2 to TRBJ2-7; D possibly corresponds to TRBD1 (5 bases). V lost 5 bases, J lost 0 bases, and 11 bases lay in between. CDR1 and CDR2 (germline): SNHLY, FYNNEI. The CDR3 has 14 residues. This CDR3 is CASSRQLTSYEQYF. CDR3 nucleotide sequence: TGTGCCAGCAGTCGACAGTTGACCTCCTACGAGCAGTACTTC. Complete variable domain (other parts from reference TRBV2 and TRBJ2-7): EPEVTQTPSHQVTQMGQEVILRCVPISNHLYFYWYRQILGQKVEFLVSFYNNEISEKSEIFDDQFSVERPDGSNFTLKIRSTKLEDSAMYFCASSRQLTSYEQYFGPGTRLTVT.

The gene calls are TRBV28 and TRBJ2-7, with D hard to call. There are 15 residues in the CDR3. The germline CDR1 and CDR2 sequences are MDHEN and SYDVKM. V was clipped by 2 bases and J by 2 bases, with 13 bases between them. The CDR3: CASSLVIGPAYEQYF. Written as DNA, the CDR3 is TGTGCCAGCAGTTTAGTGATCGGGCCCGCCTACGAGCAGTACTTC.

With respect to this clone: This specimen includes other DNA sequences encoding the same CDR3. The chain links TRBV30 to TRBJ1-5; weak D call: TRBD1 (5 bases). The CDR3 is 13 amino acids. Germline V lookup: CDR1 GTSNPN, CDR2 SVGIG (reference sequence). V gave up 1 base and J gave up 5 bases, with 9 bases separating them. This chain's CDR3 is CAWSAGRDQPQHF. In DNA, the CDR3 is TGTGCCTGGAGTGCAGGGAGAGATCAGCCCCAGCATTTT.

The chain employs TRBV5-5 and TRBJ1-5; D perhaps matches TRBD1 (6 bases). The ends were cut back, 5 bases at V and 3 bases at J, with 12 bases in the middle. The CDR3 is 14 residues long. Germline V gene sequence: CDR1 SGHKS, CDR2 YYEKEE (reference sequence). CDR3 in amino acids: CASSLQGNNQPQHF. The CDR3 DNA sequence: TGTGCCAGCAGTTTACAGGGTAACAATCAGCCCCAGCATTTT.

The rearrangement uses TRBV28 and TRBJ2-5; TRBD1 matches 11 bases. The CDR3 is 16 amino acids. Germline V CDR1 and CDR2: MDHEN, SYDVKM. Trimming took 6 bases from V and 3 from J; bases not matched to a gene: 9. In nucleotides, the CDR3 is TGTGCCAGCAGCCTGGCCGGGACAGGGGGGGAAGAGACCCAGTACTTC. It is translated as CASSLAGTGGEETQYF.

This clone was detected a few times. V is TRBV28 and J is TRBJ2-7; the match to TRBD2 covers 9 bases. Germline assignment: CDR1 MDHEN and CDR2 SYDVKM. With 11 bases clipped from V and 7 bases from J, the junction kept 18 bases outside the gene matches. The CDR3 is made up of 15 amino acids. CDR3 bases: TGTGCCTCCGAGGGGTTGCGGGAGGGCCCGAGGGAGCAGTACTTC. Its translation is CASEGLREGPREQYF.

The chain employs TRBV7-3 and TRBJ2-2; 15 nucleotides line up with TRBD2. Trimming removed 5 bases from V and 7 bases from J; junction bases left unmatched: 8. This CDR3 has 17 residues. Germline V gene sequence: CDR1 SGHTA, CDR2 FQGTGA. This chain's CDR3 is CASSPGLAGGFSGELFF. CDR3 DNA sequence: TGTGCCAGCAGCCCCGGACTAGCGGGAGGGTTCAGCGGGGAGCTGTTTTTT.

V is TRBV7-3 and J is TRBJ2-1; D remains unclear. From germline, CDR1 is SGHTA and CDR2 FQGTGA. The CDR3 length is 13 residues. Deletions cut 4 bases from V and 4 bases from J, with 8 bases between. CDR3 amino acids: CASSSSGYNEQFF. For the CDR3, the DNA is TGTGCCAGCAGCTCATCAGGATACAATGAGCAGTTCTTC.

This CDR3 is CASSSTATGDGGNQPQHF. As DNA, the CDR3 is TGTGCCAGCAGCTCGACCGCGACAGGGGACGGCGGCAATCAGCCCCAGCATTTT. The gene calls are TRBV7-9 and TRBJ1-5; 8 nucleotides line up with TRBD1. CDR3 length: 18 residues. The V gene end was trimmed by 4 bases and the J gene end by 2 bases; junction bases not matched to a gene: 13. The V gene's germline CDR1 is SEHNR and CDR2 FQNEAQ (reference sequence).

The rearrangement links TRBV15 to TRBJ2-7; D may be TRBD2 (6 bases). There are 15 residues in the CDR3. V dropped 5 bases and J dropped 2 bases, with 16 bases sitting between them. CDR1 LNHNV and CDR2 YYDKDF come from the germline V gene (reference sequence). Here the CDR3 reads CATSGQYGGPYEQYF. In nucleotides, the CDR3 is TGTGCCACCAGCGGGCAATACGGGGGACCCTACGAGCAGTACTTC.

The V and J genes are TRBV15 and TRBJ1-1, with a tentative D call TRBD1 (5 bases). Looked up from germline, CDR1 is LNHNV and CDR2 is YYDKDF (reference sequence). CDR3 length: 16 residues. Between the trimmed V and J ends, which lost 0 bases and 5 bases, there was a span of 16 bases. CDR3 DNA: TGTGCCACCAGCAGAGATCCCCACCGGGGGGGAACTGAAGCTTTCTTT. It encodes CATSRDPHRGGTEAFF.

This clone has just one count. Other DNA sequences in the sample encode the same CDR3. DNA of the CDR3: TGCAGCGTGGGACAGGGGAACACTGAAGCTTTCTTT. As protein: CSVGQGNTEAFF. The chain recombines TRBV29-1 with TRBJ1-1; 9 nucleotides line up with TRBD1. This CDR3 spans 12 amino acids. Germline CDR1 SQVTM, CDR2 ANQGSEA. With 6 bases clipped from V and 1 base from J, the junction kept 0 bases outside the gene matches.

The chain couples TRBV6-1 to TRBJ2-7, with TRBD2 matching over 9 bases. Germline V gene data show CDR1 as MNHNS and CDR2 as SASEGT. After removal of 7 bases from V and 1 base from J, the junction contained 5 bases not matched to a gene. This CDR3 region has 14 residues. The CDR3 loop is CASKFLAGSYEQYF. The CDR3, as DNA: TGTGCCAGCAAGTTTCTAGCGGGGTCCTACGAGCAGTACTTC.

The V and J genes are TRBV2 and TRBJ1-5; possibly TRBD1 for D (5 bases). CDR1 and CDR2 (germline): SNHLY, FYNNEI. The CDR3 is made up of 13 amino acids. The ends were cut back, 5 bases at V and 3 bases at J, with 8 bases in the middle. This CDR3 is CASSSGPNQPQHF. CDR3 bases: TGTGCCAGCAGTTCGGGACCCAATCAGCCCCAGCATTTT. Supplemented by reference TRBV2 and TRBJ1-5, the full variable domain reads EPEVTQTPSHQVTQMGQEVILRCVPISNHLYFYWYRQILGQKVEFLVSFYNNEISEKSEIFDDQFSVERPDGSNFTLKIRSTKLEDSAMYFCASSSGPNQPQHFGDGTRLSIL.

This chain connects TRBV2 to TRBJ2-7; 8 nucleotides line up with TRBD1. The junction had 7 bases not matched to a gene; V was cut back by 3 bases and J by 3 bases. The CDR3 totals 15 residues. The V gene's germline CDR1 is SNHLY and CDR2 FYNNEI. The CDR3 reads CASSDSRQGIYEQYF. The CDR3, as DNA: TGTGCCAGCAGTGACTCGAGACAGGGGATCTACGAGCAGTACTTC. The full variable domain, with the rest looked up from reference TRBV2 and TRBJ2-7, is EPEVTQTPSHQVTQMGQEVILRCVPISNHLYFYWYRQILGQKVEFLVSFYNNEISEKSEIFDDQFSVERPDGSNFTLKIRSTKLEDSAMYFCASSDSRQGIYEQYFGPGTRLTVT.

The chain joins TRBV5-1 to TRBJ2-7; either TRBD1 or TRBD2 may supply D (5 bases each). The germline V gene encodes CDR1 SGHRS and CDR2 YFSETQ. Trimming shortened V by 4 bases and J by 6 bases, and 20 bases separated the two germline ends. The CDR3 has 15 residues. The CDR3 sequence is CASSSSGTPSFEQYF. The CDR3, as DNA: TGCGCCAGCAGCAGCTCCGGGACGCCTTCGTTCGAGCAGTACTTC.

This rearrangement joins TRBV30 to TRBJ1-4; possible D gene TRBD1, 6 bases. In germline, CDR1 is GTSNPN, CDR2 SVGIG (reference sequence). V was shortened by 3 bases and J by 3 bases, with 11 bases between the two germline ends. CDR3 length equals 14 residues. As DNA, the CDR3 is TGTGCCTGGAGCGGTGACAGGCCTAATGAAAAACTGTTTTTT. This sequence encodes CAWSGDRPNEKLFF.

About this clone: Other DNA variants within this sample encode the same CDR3. The chain combines TRBV7-2 with TRBJ2-7; D gene unclear. The CDR3 runs to 14 residues. The V gene's germline CDR1 is SGHTA and CDR2 FQGNSA. The V end lost 1 base, the J end lost 0 bases, and 7 bases lay between the germline ends. For the CDR3, the DNA is TGTGCCAGCAGCTTAGGGCTACACTCCTACGAGCAGTACTTC. Translation gives CASSLGLHSYEQYF.

The J gene is TRBJ2-5, the V gene TRBV28; 11 bases map to TRBD2. The V and J ends lost 7 bases and 9 bases, in that order; junction bases with no gene match: 19. CDR1 and CDR2 from the germline V gene are MDHEN and SYDVKM. The CDR3 consists of 17 residues. In DNA form, the CDR3 reads TGTGCCAGCAACTCCCCCAAAGGGACTAGCGGCCCTGGGGCCCAGTACTTC. Its translation is CASNSPKGTSGPGAQYF. Complete variable domain (other parts from reference TRBV28 and TRBJ2-5): DVKVTQSSRYLVKRTGEKVFLECVQDMDHENMFWYRQDPGLGLRLIYFSYDVKMKEKGDIPEGYSVSREKKERFSLILESASTNQTSMYLCASNSPKGTSGPGAQYFGPGTRLLVL.

V and J are TRBV7-2 and TRBJ2-3, with 9 bases matching TRBD2. CDR1 and CDR2 (germline): SGHTA, FQGNSA. V lost 3 bases, J lost 6 bases, and 4 bases stayed unmatched. The CDR3 extends over 14 amino acids. The CDR3, as DNA: TGTGCCAGCAGCTTTGCGGGAGGGGGCGATACGCAGTATTTT. This translates into CASSFAGGGDTQYF.

V and J are TRBV2 and TRBJ1-2; a weak D match, TRBD1 (5 bases). This CDR3 has 14 amino acids. Germline V lookup: CDR1 SNHLY, CDR2 FYNNEI. Between the trimmed V and J ends, which lost 5 bases and 1 base, there was a span of 11 bases. The CDR3 nucleotides are TGTGCCAGCAGTACCGGGGCTTTTAACTATGGCTACACCTTC. This codes for CASSTGAFNYGYTF.

The chain links TRBV2 to TRBJ2-1; D gene unclear. Trimming removed 6 bases at V and 4 bases at J, with 7 bases between. Germline V gene sequence: CDR1 SNHLY, CDR2 FYNNEI. This CDR3 has 12 residues. DNA of the CDR3: TGTGCCAGCAGGAGAAATTACAATGAGCAGTTCTTC. Translation gives CASRRNYNEQFF.

The chain uses TRBV28 and TRBJ1-4; D might be TRBD1 (6 bases). There are 17 residues in the CDR3. Trimming removed 2 bases at V and 0 bases at J, with 13 bases between. Germline lookup yields CDR1 MDHEN and CDR2 SYDVKM. The CDR3 DNA follows: TGTGCCAGCAGTTTAACAGGGCCCACTACAACTAATGAAAAACTGTTTTTT. It translates to CASSLTGPTTTNEKLFF.

The rearrangement joins TRBV19 to TRBJ1-5; D remains ambiguous. The CDR3 extends over 15 amino acids. Germline assignment: CDR1 LNHDA and CDR2 SQIVND (reference sequence). V lost 6 bases, J lost 2 bases, and 14 bases lay in between. The CDR3 spells CASSAGRVGNQPQHF. The DNA of the CDR3 is TGTGCCAGTAGCGCCGGACGGGTCGGCAATCAGCCCCAGCATTTT.

This clone was found once. V and J are TRBV27 and TRBJ2-1; a possible D gene is TRBD1 (7 bases). The CDR3 extends over 12 amino acids. Trimming took off 10 bases at V and 7 bases at J, with 14 bases between the two ends. CDR1 and CDR2 (germline): MNHEY, SMNVEV (reference sequence). CDR3 sequence: CATRGVGNEQFF. Here the CDR3 DNA reads TGTGCCACCAGGGGGGTGGGGAATGAGCAGTTCTTC.

The chain couples TRBV5-1 to TRBJ2-1; 12 bases are a match to TRBD1. Germline assignment: CDR1 SGHRS and CDR2 YFSETQ. The CDR3 contains 16 residues. The junction had 5 bases not matched to a gene; V was cut back by 0 bases and J by 7 bases. The CDR3 sequence: CASSLVGTGGKNEQFF. CDR3 nucleotide sequence: TGCGCCAGCAGCTTGGTAGGGACAGGGGGCAAGAATGAGCAGTTCTTC.

The rearrangement uses TRBV7-3 and TRBJ2-5; 7 nucleotides agree with TRBD2. J gave up 5 bases and V 2 bases, and 8 bases lay outside the gene matches. This CDR3 comprises 15 residues. The germline gives CDR1 SGHTA, CDR2 FQGTGA. The CDR3 nucleotides are TGTGCCAGCAGCTTATTCGTGGGAGGGCCCGAGACCCAGTACTTC. It yields the protein CASSLFVGGPETQYF.

This chain uses TRBV5-1 with TRBJ1-3; D gene ambiguous. This CDR3 region has 12 residues. Germline CDR1 SGHRS, CDR2 YFSETQ. With 0 bases removed from V and 4 bases from J, the gap between germline ends came to 2 bases. The chain's CDR3 is CASSLVGNTIYF. The CDR3 nucleotides are TGCGCCAGCAGCTTGGTCGGAAACACCATATATTTT.